Here is one T cell receptor (beta chain) with its context. This clonotype has more than one count but fewer than ten. The antigen this receptor binds is unknown. Qualities for individual bases were not recorded, and no much larger clone is one base off. This sample is part of a study of neurological immune-mediated disorders (dated by TCRdb to about 2019). Regarding the complete study: Using UMI-based sequencing, the study compared peripheral blood TCR-beta repertoires from patients with HTLV-I-associated myelopathy (HAM/TSP), patients with multiple sclerosis, and healthy controls. The cohort included 60 to 75 subjects: about 14 with HAM/TSP, some 35 with multiple sclerosis, and roughly 20 healthy controls. Longitudinal samples, technical triplicates and paired sorted CD4+ and CD8+ T-cell subsets, alongside PBMC samples, were included among the 90 to 130 TCR-beta libraries. Longitudinal HAM/TSP and healthy donors were sampled at 3 time-points each (about 3-40 month intervals). What the research found in general, with its limitations: Across subjects, expanded clones never shared an identical CDR3 amino acid sequence, which suggests that the TCR-beta repertoires in every group were private. TCR clonal expansion was greatest in HAM/TSP patients and smallest in MS patients, who ranked below even healthy controls.

The time point label of this sample denotes: longitudinal time-point 1 (baseline). For the unsorted PBMC libraries, 2 million PBMCs were stored in RNAlater at -80 degrees C until RNA extraction and were used to generate the libraries. PBMCs were separated from peripheral blood using Ficoll-Hypaque density gradient centrifugation and then cryopreserved in liquid nitrogen. cDNA synthesis used template-switch 5'RACE with a primer carrying a 10-nucleotide random unique molecular identifier tagging each TCR transcript. Over 170 million TCR-beta sequences, covering 15-18 subjects, were produced in each sequencing run. The RNeasy kit was used to extract total RNA. Using the KAPA Real-time Library Amplification kit, TCR-beta VDJ regions were amplified with primers for the TCR constant region and the 5'RACE anchor. Sample indexes and Illumina adaptors were added in a first PCR, after which library yield was increased in a second PCR. After purification with Ampure beads, the TCR product of roughly 650 bp was size-selected on a 2% E-gel SizeSelection system. Before pooling, libraries had their quality checked on a Bioanalyzer, their concentration measured with Qubit, and their quantity determined with the Kapa Library Quantification kit. Libraries were sequenced paired-end 2 x 150 bp on an Illumina HiSeq 2500. To increase sequence diversity, 25-30% phiX was spiked into each library pool. Per the authors' processing: The quality-filtered reads were processed with the UMI-based MiGEC pipeline, whose error correction step removed more than 80% of the raw TCR sequences. IMGT germline references were used for alignment of VDJ genes, and clonotypes were defined by a unique CDR3 amino acid sequence together with V-J genes. Clonal expansion, Shannon diversity and CDR3 relatedness were evaluated with VDJtools (CalcPairwiseDistances, ClusterSamples), while phylogenetic trees were built in CLCbio workbench. Using coefficient-of-variation modelling across technical triplicates, the study counted a clone as expanded if it had at least 8 unique UMIs. TCRdb applied fastp at Q25 and MiXCR to the public reads, then kept only in-frame beta chains. Under each unique CDR3 protein, matching rows form one entry showing the most common genes and DNA. TCRdb, rather than the study authors, made the V and J calls. Recorded for this sample are 71,000 or so distinct CDR3 sequences; roughly an eighth of them occurred a single time. The ten most abundant clones make up roughly 4.2% of the sample.

The clonotype comes from a female donor with HTLV-1-associated myelopathy (HAM/TSP). Sequencing used PBMCs.

For the CDR3, the sequence is CASSGGQANSPLHF. The nucleotide sequence reads as follows: TGTGCCAGCAGTGGGGGACAGGCTAATTCACCCCTCCACTTT. In this chain, TRBV12-3 or TRBV12-4 is recombined with TRBJ1-6, with 8 middle bases fitting TRBD1. The CDR3 runs 14 amino acids, cysteine and phenylalanine included. Kept here is only the CDR3 DNA, which spans 42 bases and is read in frame from base 1. The germline V end is reduced by 5 bases and the J end by 6 bases; junction bases left unmatched: 3.